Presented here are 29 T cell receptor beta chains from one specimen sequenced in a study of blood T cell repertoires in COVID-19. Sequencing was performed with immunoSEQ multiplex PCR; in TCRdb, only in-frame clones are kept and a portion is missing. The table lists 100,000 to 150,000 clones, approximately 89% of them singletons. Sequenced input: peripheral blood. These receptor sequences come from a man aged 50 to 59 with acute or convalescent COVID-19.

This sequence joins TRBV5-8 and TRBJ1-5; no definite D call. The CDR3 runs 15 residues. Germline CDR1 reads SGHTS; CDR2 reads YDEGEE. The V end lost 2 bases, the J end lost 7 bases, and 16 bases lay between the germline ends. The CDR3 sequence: CASSFPTIAWQPQHF. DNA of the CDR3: TGTGCCAGCAGCTTCCCGACTATAGCTTGGCAGCCCCAGCATTTT.

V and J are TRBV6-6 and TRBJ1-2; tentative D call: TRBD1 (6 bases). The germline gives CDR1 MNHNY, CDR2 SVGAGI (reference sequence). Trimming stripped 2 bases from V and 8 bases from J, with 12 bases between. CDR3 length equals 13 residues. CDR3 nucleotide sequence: TGTGCCAGCAGTTACGGGGGGGCGAGAGGCTACACCTTC. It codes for CASSYGGARGYTF.

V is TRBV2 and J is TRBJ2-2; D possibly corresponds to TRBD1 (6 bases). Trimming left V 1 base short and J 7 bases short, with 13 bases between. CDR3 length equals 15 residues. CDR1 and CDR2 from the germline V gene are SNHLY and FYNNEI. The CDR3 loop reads CASSEVAGANGELFF. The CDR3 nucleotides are TGTGCCAGCAGTGAAGTGGCAGGGGCAAACGGGGAGCTGTTTTTT.

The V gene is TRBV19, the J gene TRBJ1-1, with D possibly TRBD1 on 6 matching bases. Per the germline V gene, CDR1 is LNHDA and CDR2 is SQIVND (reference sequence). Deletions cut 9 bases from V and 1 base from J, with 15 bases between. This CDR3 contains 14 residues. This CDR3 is CASHLGGANTEAFF. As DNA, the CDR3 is TGTGCCAGCCACCTTGGGGGGGCGAACACTGAAGCTTTCTTT.

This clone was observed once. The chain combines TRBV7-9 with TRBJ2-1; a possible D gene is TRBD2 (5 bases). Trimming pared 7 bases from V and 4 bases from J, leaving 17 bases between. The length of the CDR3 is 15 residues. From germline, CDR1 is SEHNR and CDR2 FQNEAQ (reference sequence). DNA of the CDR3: TGTGCCAGCACCCTACCGGGGTCCGTGTACAATGAGCAGTTCTTC. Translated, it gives CASTLPGSVYNEQFF.

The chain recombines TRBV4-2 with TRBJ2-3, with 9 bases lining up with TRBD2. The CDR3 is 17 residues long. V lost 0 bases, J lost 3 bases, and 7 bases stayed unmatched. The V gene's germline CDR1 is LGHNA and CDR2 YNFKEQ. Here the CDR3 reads CASSQEVWREGTDTQYF. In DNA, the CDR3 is TGTGCCAGCAGCCAAGAGGTGTGGCGGGAGGGTACAGATACGCAGTATTTT.

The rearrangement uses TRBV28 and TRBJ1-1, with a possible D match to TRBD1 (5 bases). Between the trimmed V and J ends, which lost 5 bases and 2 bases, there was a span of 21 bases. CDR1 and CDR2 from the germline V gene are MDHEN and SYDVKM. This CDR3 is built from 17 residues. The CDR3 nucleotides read TGTGCCAGCAGTGGTGGCGGGGGTCTATCTCAAAACACTGAAGCTTTCTTT. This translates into CASSGGGGLSQNTEAFF.

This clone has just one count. The CDR3, as DNA: TGTGCCAGCAGTTCGAGGACAGGTCGGGGCTCTGGGGCCAACGTCCTGACTTTC. This translates into CASSSRTGRGSGANVLTF. This sequence joins TRBV28 and TRBJ2-6, with TRBD1 matching 7 bases. Germline trimming cut 4 bases from V and 0 bases from J; bases unmatched to any gene: 9. There are 18 residues in the CDR3. Germline CDR1 reads MDHEN; CDR2 reads SYDVKM.

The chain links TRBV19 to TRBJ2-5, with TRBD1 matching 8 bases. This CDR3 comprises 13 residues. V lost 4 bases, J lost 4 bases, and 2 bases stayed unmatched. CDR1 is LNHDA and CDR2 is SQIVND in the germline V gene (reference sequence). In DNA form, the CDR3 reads TGTGCCAGTAGTACAACAGGGGGAGAGACCCAGTACTTC. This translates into CASSTTGGETQYF. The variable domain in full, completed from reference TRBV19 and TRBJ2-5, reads DGGITQSPKYLFRKEGQNVTLSCEQNLNHDAMYWYRQDPGQGLRLIYYSQIVNDFQKGDIAEGYSVSREKKESFPLTVTSAQKNPTAFYLCASSTTGGETQYFGPGTRLLVL.

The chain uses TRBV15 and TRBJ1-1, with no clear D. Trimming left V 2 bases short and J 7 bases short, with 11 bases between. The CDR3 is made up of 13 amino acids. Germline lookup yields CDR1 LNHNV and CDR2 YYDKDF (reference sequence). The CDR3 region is CATSRSRKVEAFF. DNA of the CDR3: TGTGCCACCAGCAGAAGCAGGAAAGTTGAAGCTTTCTTT.

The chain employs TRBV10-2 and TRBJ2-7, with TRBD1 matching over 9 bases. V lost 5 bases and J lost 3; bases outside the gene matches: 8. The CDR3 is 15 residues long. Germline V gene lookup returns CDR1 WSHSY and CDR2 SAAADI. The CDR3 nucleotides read TGCGCCAGCAGTTACCCGGGACAGGGCGACTACGAGCAGTACTTC. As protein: CASSYPGQGDYEQYF.

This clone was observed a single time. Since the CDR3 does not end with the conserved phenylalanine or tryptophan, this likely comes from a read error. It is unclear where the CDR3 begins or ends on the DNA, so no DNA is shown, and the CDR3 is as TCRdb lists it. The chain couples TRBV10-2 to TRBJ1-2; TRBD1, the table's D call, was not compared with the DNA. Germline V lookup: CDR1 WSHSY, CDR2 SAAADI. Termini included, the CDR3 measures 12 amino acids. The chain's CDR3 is CASSEFQGAANL.

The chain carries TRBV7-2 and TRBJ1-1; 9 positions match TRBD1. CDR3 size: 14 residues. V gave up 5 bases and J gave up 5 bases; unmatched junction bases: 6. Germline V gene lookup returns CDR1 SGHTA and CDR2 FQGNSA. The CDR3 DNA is TGTGCCAGCAGCATGAACAGGGGGCGAACTGAAGCTTTCTTT. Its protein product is CASSMNRGRTEAFF.

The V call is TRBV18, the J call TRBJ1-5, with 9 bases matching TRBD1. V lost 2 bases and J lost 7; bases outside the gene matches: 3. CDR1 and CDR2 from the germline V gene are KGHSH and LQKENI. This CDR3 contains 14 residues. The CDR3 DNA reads TGTGCCAGCTCACCAGGGACAGGGTTACAGCCCCAGCATTTT. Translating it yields CASSPGTGLQPQHF. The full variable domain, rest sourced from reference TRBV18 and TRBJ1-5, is NAGVMQNPRHLVRRRGQEARLRCSPMKGHSHVYWYRQLPEEGLKFMVYLQKENIIDESGMPKERFSAEFPKEGPSILRIQQVVRGDSAAYFCASSPGTGLQPQHFGDGTRLSIL.

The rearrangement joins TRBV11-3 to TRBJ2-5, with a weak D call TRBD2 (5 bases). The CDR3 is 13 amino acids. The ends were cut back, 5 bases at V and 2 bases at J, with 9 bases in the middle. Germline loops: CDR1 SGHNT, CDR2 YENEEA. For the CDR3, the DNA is TGTGCCAGCAGCCGGACTGCTCAAGAGACCCAGTACTTC. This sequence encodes CASSRTAQETQYF.

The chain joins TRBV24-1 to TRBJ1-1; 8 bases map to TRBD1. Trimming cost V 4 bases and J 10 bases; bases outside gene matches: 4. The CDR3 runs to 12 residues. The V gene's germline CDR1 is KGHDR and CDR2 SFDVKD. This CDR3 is CATSDNDRGAFF. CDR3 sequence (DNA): TGTGCCACCAGTGACAACGACAGGGGAGCTTTCTTT.

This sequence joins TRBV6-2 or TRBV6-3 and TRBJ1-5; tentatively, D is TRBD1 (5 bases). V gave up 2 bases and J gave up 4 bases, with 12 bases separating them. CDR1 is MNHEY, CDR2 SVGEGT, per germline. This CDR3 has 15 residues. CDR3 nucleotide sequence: TGTGCCAGCAGTTACGCAGCAGGGATAAATCAGCCCCAGCATTTT. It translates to CASSYAAGINQPQHF.

CDR3 nucleotide sequence: TGTGCCAGCAGCCCGGACAGGTTCCAAGAGACCCAGTACTTC. Amino acids: CASSPDRFQETQYF. The chain combines TRBV28 with TRBJ2-5, with TRBD1 identical over 7 bases. Per the germline V gene, CDR1 is MDHEN and CDR2 is SYDVKM. J was trimmed by 1 base and V by 6 bases; bases with no gene match: 5. The CDR3 totals 14 residues.

The CDR3 region is CSARTGDTEAFF. CDR3 in DNA: TGCAGCGCCCGAACAGGGGACACTGAAGCTTTCTTT. The V gene is TRBV29-1, the J gene TRBJ1-1, with TRBD1 matching over 7 bases. With V trimmed by 7 bases and J by 3 bases, 5 bases remained unmatched. The CDR3 runs 12 residues. Looked up from germline, CDR1 is SQVTM and CDR2 is ANQGSEA.

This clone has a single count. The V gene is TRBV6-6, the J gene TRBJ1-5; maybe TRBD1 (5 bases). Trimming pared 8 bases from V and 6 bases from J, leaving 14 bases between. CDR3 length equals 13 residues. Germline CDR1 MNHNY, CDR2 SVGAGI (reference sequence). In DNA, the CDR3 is TGTGCCAGCCAGGGTTTCCTTGGTCAGCCCCAGCATTTT. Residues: CASQGFLGQPQHF.

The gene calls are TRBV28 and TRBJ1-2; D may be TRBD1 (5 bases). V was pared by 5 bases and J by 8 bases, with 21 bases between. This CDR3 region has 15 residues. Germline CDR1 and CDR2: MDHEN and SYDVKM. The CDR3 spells CASSRSTGLLGGYTF. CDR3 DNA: TGTGCCAGCAGTCGGAGCACGGGACTCCTCGGGGGCTACACCTTC.

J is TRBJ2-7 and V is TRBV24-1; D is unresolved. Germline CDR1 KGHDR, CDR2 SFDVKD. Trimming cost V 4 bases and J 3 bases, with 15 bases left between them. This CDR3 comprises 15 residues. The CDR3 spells CATSDPTQYVYEQYF. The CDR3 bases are TGTGCCACCAGTGACCCCACCCAGTATGTCTACGAGCAGTACTTC.

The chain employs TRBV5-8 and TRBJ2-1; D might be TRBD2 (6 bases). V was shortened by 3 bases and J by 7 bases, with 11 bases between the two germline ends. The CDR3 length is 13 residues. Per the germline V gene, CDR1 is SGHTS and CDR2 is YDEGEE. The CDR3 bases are TGTGCCAGCAGCTCACGGACTAAGAATGAGCAGTTCTTC. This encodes CASSSRTKNEQFF.

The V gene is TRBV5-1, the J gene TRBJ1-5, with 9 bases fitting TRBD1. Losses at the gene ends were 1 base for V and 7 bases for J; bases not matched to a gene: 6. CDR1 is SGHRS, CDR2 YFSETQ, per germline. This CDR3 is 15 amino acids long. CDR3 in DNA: TGCGCCAGCAGCTTGATGGGACAGGGTGAACAGCCCCAGCATTTT. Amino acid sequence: CASSLMGQGEQPQHF. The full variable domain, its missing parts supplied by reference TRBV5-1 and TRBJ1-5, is KAGVTQTPRYLIKTRGQQVTLSCSPISGHRSVSWYQQTPGQGLQFLFEYFSETQRNKGNFPGRFSGRQFSNSRSEMNVSTLELGDSALYLCASSLMGQGEQPQHFGDGTRLSIL.

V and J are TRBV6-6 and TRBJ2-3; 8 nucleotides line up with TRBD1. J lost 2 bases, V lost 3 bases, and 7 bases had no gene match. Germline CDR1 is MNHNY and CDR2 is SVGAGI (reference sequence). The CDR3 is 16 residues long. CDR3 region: CASSYQGQGYTDTQYF. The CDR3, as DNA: TGTGCCAGCAGTTATCAAGGACAGGGATACACAGATACGCAGTATTTT.

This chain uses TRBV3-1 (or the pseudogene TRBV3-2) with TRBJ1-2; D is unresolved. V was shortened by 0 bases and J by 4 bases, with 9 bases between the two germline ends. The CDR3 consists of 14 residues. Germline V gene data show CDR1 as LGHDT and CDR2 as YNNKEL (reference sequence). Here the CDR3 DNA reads TGTGCCAGCAGCCAAGATCCAAGAGTCTATGGCTACACCTTC. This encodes CASSQDPRVYGYTF.

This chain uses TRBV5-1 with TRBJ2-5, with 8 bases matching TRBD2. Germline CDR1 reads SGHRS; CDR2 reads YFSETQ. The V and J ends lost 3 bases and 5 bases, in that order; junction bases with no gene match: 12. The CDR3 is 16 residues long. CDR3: CASSSVSGVAGETQYF. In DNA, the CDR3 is TGCGCCAGCAGCTCCGTTTCGGGCGTAGCGGGGGAGACCCAGTACTTC. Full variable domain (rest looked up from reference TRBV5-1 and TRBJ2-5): KAGVTQTPRYLIKTRGQQVTLSCSPISGHRSVSWYQQTPGQGLQFLFEYFSETQRNKGNFPGRFSGRQFSNSRSEMNVSTLELGDSALYLCASSSVSGVAGETQYFGPGTRLLVL.

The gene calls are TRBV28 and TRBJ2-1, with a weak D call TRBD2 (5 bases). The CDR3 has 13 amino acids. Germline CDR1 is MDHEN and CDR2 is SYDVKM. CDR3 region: CALGSGLYNEQFF. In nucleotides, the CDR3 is TGTGCACTAGGGAGCGGCCTCTACAATGAGCAGTTCTTC. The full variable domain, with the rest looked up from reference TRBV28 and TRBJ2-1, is DVKVTQSSRYLVKRTGEKVFLECVQDMDHENMFWYRQDPGLGLRLIYFSYDVKMKEKGDIPEGYSVSREKKERFSLILESASTNQTSMYLCALGSGLYNEQFFGPGTRLTVL.

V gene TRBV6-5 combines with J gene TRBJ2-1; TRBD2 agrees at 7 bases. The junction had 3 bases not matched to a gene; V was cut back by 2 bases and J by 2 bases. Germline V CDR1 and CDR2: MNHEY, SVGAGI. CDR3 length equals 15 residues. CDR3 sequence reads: CASSYGAGPYNEQFF. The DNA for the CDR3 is TGTGCCAGCAGTTACGGAGCGGGACCCTACAATGAGCAGTTCTTC.